This TCR beta chain was sequenced for a study of read filtering for tumor transcriptome and immune sequencing. The wider study: The cohort had some 17 men and some 13 women aged roughly 40 to 90, mean about 68 years.

Germline V lookup: CDR1 SGHRS, CDR2 YFSETQ. There are 14 residues in the CDR3. V shed 4 bases and J shed 7 bases, with 12 bases lying between them. Study-wide findings and caveats: Sorted CD138-negative bone marrow cells were not purified T cells. RNA-seq captured clonotypes less deeply and reliably than IR-seq.

A remark on this clonotype: No antigen is known for it.

From roughly 400 ng of RNA, a library with molecular barcoded alpha/delta and beta/gamma adaptors was made. TCRdb re-called the reads with MiXCR, one entry per CDR3 protein. The sample carries 43,000 or so distinct CDR3 sequences, about 12% recorded once. This receptor was obtained from a donor aged 40 or older with multiple myeloma. The chain uses TRBV5-1 and TRBJ1-6; perhaps TRBD1 as D (5 bases). The source material was a population of CD138-negative cells sorted from bone marrow. The CDR3 region has the DNA TGCGCCAGCAGCGGGGACGGTAAAAATTCACCCCTCCACTTT. As protein: CASSGDGKNSPLHF.